One sample yielded the 21 T cell receptor beta chains listed below, sequenced in a study of regulatory T cells in long-lasting Graves disease. Time point in this sample: persistent/refractory GD, antithyroid drugs over 5 years with positive TRAb. PBMCs were the source of the RNA used for TCR sequencing. CDR3-region Arm-PCR and iRepertoire HTBI primers produced the TCR beta libraries. TCRdb redid the calling of the multiplex PCR reads with MiXCR, one entry per CDR3 protein. In the table there are fewer than 450,000 distinct CDR3 sequences, roughly a quarter of which are singletons. The sequencing used peripheral blood mononuclear cells (PBMCs), collected when the disease was refractory, from a patient treated with antithyroid drugs. The source of these receptors is a female donor with Graves disease.

This clonotype was seen more than once but under ten times. Likely a read error: the CDR3 ends without its conserved phenylalanine or tryptophan. The chain employs TRBV27 and TRBJ2-2, with 9 nucleotides matching TRBD1. J lost 5 bases, V lost 2 bases, and 12 bases had no gene match. This CDR3 contains 18 residues. Germline CDR1 reads MNHEY; CDR2 reads SMNVEV (reference sequence). CDR3 loop: CASSLGPPGTGKTGELFL. CDR3 nucleotides: TGTGCCAGCAGTTTAGGACCCCCAGGGACAGGGAAGACCGGGGAGCTGTTTCTT.

The rearrangement links TRBV7-2 to TRBJ2-7; TRBD1 or TRBD2 may be the D gene (5 bases each). This CDR3 has 14 amino acids. Germline V gene data show CDR1 as SGHTA and CDR2 as FQGNSA. V lost 3 bases and J lost 5, with 14 bases in between. The CDR3 nucleotides read TGTGCCAGCAGCTTCGATCGGGGCTCACACGAGCAGTACTTC. Translating gives CASSFDRGSHEQYF.

The chain couples TRBV7-2 to TRBJ1-1; 8 bases map to TRBD1. CDR3 length equals 15 residues. Per germline, CDR1 SGHTA and CDR2 FQGNSA. Trimming at V came to 4 bases and at J to 5 bases, leaving 9 bases not matched to a gene. The CDR3 nucleotides read TGTGCCAGCAGCTACACCGGACAGGGTGCGACTGAAGCTTTCTTT. Protein: CASSYTGQGATEAFF. Supplemented by reference TRBV7-2 and TRBJ1-1, the full variable domain reads GAGVSQSPSNKVTEKGKDVELRCDPISGHTALYWYRQSLGQGLEFLIYFQGNSAPDKSGLPSDRFSAERTGGSVSTLTIQRTQQEDSAVYLCASSYTGQGATEAFFGQGTRLTVV.

This clonotype was seen many times. This chain links TRBV12-3 or TRBV12-4 with TRBJ2-7, with D tentatively TRBD2 (6 bases). This CDR3 spans 14 amino acids. V shed 7 bases and J shed 3 bases, with 16 bases lying between them. Here the CDR3 reads CASTGFPGGYEQYF. The DNA for the CDR3 is TGTGCCAGCACCGGCTTCCCCGGGGGCTACGAGCAGTACTTC.

The chain links TRBV9 to TRBJ2-7, with TRBD2 matching over 10 bases. Germline loops: CDR1 SGDLS, CDR2 YYNGEE. The junction had 10 bases not matched to a gene; V was cut back by 4 bases and J by 3 bases. This CDR3 is 16 amino acids long. The CDR3, as DNA: TGTGCCAGCAGCCCACTAGCGGGGCAAATCCTCTACGAGCAGTACTTC. It is translated as CASSPLAGQILYEQYF.

This rearrangement joins TRBV19 to TRBJ2-5; D is uncertain. V gave up 5 bases and J gave up 4 bases, with 17 bases separating them. Per the germline V gene, CDR1 is LNHDA and CDR2 is SQIVND (reference sequence). CDR3 length: 15 residues. The CDR3, as DNA: TGTGCCAGTAGTGTCATCACGGGTATAACAGAGACCCAGTACTTC. This codes for CASSVITGITETQYF.

To note about this clonotype: A clone one base away is much larger, so this may be a read error. The rearrangement uses TRBV27 and TRBJ1-2; D unclear. Germline V lookup: CDR1 MNHEY, CDR2 SMNVEV (reference sequence). The CDR3 is 15 amino acids. The CDR3 is CTSSLLGSLNYGYTF. CDR3 nucleotides: TGTACCAGCAGTTTACTGGGGAGTTTAAACTATGGCTACACCTTC.

The CDR3 region has the DNA TGTGCCACCAAGCGGGTCGATACGCAGTATTTT. Protein product: CATKRVDTQYF. V usage is TRBV6-1 and J usage is TRBJ2-3; D may be TRBD2 (6 bases). Germline V gene sequence: CDR1 MNHNS, CDR2 SASEGT. The CDR3 runs 11 residues. The V end was cut by 10 bases, the J end by 6 bases, with 11 bases between.

This clonotype was seen only a few times. The V gene is TRBV2, the J gene TRBJ2-2; TRBD1 or TRBD2 may be the D gene (6 bases each). Germline loops: CDR1 SNHLY, CDR2 FYNNEI. The CDR3 consists of 14 residues. Deletions cut 6 bases from V and 8 bases from J, with 16 bases between. The CDR3 region is CASSRNGGSGELFF. The CDR3 nucleotides read TGTGCCAGCAGCCGCAACGGGGGCTCGGGGGAGCTGTTTTTT. The full variable domain, in which reference TRBV2 and TRBJ2-2 provide the parts outside the CDR3, is EPEVTQTPSHQVTQMGQEVILRCVPISNHLYFYWYRQILGQKVEFLVSFYNNEISEKSEIFDDQFSVERPDGSNFTLKIRSTKLEDSAMYFCASSRNGGSGELFFGEGSRLTVL.

The rearrangement links TRBV5-1 to TRBJ2-5; TRBD2 is a possible D gene (5 bases). The V and J ends lost 4 bases and 5 bases respectively, with 12 bases between them. The CDR3 runs to 13 residues. Germline values: CDR1 SGHRS, CDR2 YFSETQ. This CDR3 is CASSILGPETQYF. The CDR3 coding sequence is TGCGCCAGCAGCATACTAGGTCCCGAGACCCAGTACTTC.

This clonotype was seen just once. The CDR3 DNA is TGTGCCAGCAGTGAAAGCGGCAGAGATTATGGCTACACCTTC. Protein: CASSESGRDYGYTF. The chain uses TRBV6-1 and TRBJ1-2; D remains ambiguous. Trimming shortened V by 2 bases and J by 5 bases, and 12 bases separated the two germline ends. Per germline, CDR1 MNHNS and CDR2 SASEGT. This CDR3 spans 14 amino acids.

Ten or more counts support this clonotype. This rearrangement joins TRBV12-3 or TRBV12-4 to TRBJ2-7; 11 nucleotides agree with TRBD2. The CDR3 consists of 14 residues. V was clipped by 6 bases and J by 2 bases; unmatched bases: 3. The chain's CDR3 is CASRLAGEAYEQYF. The CDR3 DNA reads as TGTGCCAGCAGACTAGCGGGAGAGGCCTACGAGCAGTACTTC.

This clonotype was observed a handful of times. The chain combines TRBV20-1 with TRBJ1-2, with unresolved D. The germline CDR1 and CDR2 sequences are DFQATT and SNEGSKA (reference sequence). CDR3 size: 15 residues. The ends were cut back, 3 bases at V and 2 bases at J, with 16 bases in the middle. In nucleotides, the CDR3 is TGCAGTGCTAGTTACTGGGAGATAATAAACTATGGCTACACCTTC. Translating it yields CSASYWEIINYGYTF.

This clonotype appeared a few times. The J gene is TRBJ2-5, the V gene TRBV20-1; TRBD1 matches 9 bases. The J segment lost 6 bases and the V segment lost 0 bases, leaving 11 bases of the junction unmatched. The CDR3 sequence is 16 residues long. Germline-derived CDR1 and CDR2 are DFQATT and SNEGSKA (reference sequence). The CDR3 here is CSARDLGGQGRKTQYF. For the CDR3, the DNA is TGCAGTGCTAGAGATCTCGGTGGACAGGGGAGAAAGACCCAGTACTTC.

The CDR3 loop is CSASGRDREWYGYTF. In DNA, the CDR3 is TGCAGTGCTAGCGGACGGGACAGGGAGTGGTATGGCTACACCTTC. V usage is TRBV20-1 and J usage is TRBJ1-2; 9 positions match TRBD1. The CDR3 has 15 amino acids. Germline V gene lookup returns CDR1 DFQATT and CDR2 SNEGSKA (reference sequence). V trimming: 3 bases; J trimming: 5 bases; junction bases outside the gene matches: 10.

This chain's CDR3 is CASSSPWVVPTGELFF. For the CDR3, the DNA is TGTGCCAGCAGCTCCCCTTGGGTAGTTCCCACCGGGGAGCTGTTTTTT. This chain joins TRBV7-2 and TRBJ2-2; D uncertain. The CDR3 extends over 16 amino acids. Germline assignment: CDR1 SGHTA and CDR2 FQGNSA. Between the trimmed V and J ends, which lost 4 bases and 4 bases, there was a span of 16 bases.

The count of this clonotype is one. The J gene is TRBJ1-2, the V gene TRBV19, with D uncertain. V lost 2 bases, J lost 1 base, and 8 bases lay in between. The CDR3 is 14 residues long. The germline V gene encodes CDR1 LNHDA and CDR2 SQIVND (reference sequence). CDR3 bases: TGTGCCAGTAGTATAATGGACGGTAACTATGGCTACACCTTC. Translating it yields CASSIMDGNYGYTF.

Points on this clonotype: An end of the junction differs from the germline gene, which may be a read error. The rearrangement joins TRBV2 to TRBJ1-1, with D maybe TRBD1 (6 bases). This CDR3 has 15 residues. In germline, CDR1 is SNHLY, CDR2 FYNNEI. The CDR3 protein is CASRVGGQSNTEAFF. In nucleotides, the CDR3 is TGTGCCAGCAGGGTGGGCGGACAGAGCAACACTGAGGCTTTCTTT.

With respect to this clonotype: A much larger clone sits a single nucleotide away, making a read error possible. This rearrangement joins TRBV5-1 to TRBJ2-6, with TRBD2 identical over 12 bases. The germline V gene has CDR1 SGHRS and CDR2 YFSETQ. The CDR3 has 18 amino acids. CDR3 amino acids: CVSSFLAGGPPGANVLTF. The CDR3 nucleotides are TGCGTCAGCAGCTTCCTAGCGGGAGGGCCCCCCGGGGCCAACGTCCTGACTTTC.

V and J are TRBV7-3 and TRBJ2-7, with TRBD2 identical over 11 bases. J gave up 2 bases and V 4 bases, and 7 bases lay outside the gene matches. Germline V gives CDR1 SGHTA, CDR2 FQGTGA. This CDR3 is built from 16 residues. The CDR3 loop reads CASSSGLAVNPYEQYF. CDR3 nucleotides: TGTGCCAGCAGCTCGGGACTAGCGGTAAACCCCTACGAGCAGTACTTC.

This clonotype was seen only a few times. V gene TRBV7-9 combines with J gene TRBJ1-1; D unclear. Between the trimmed V and J ends, which lost 10 bases and 1 base, there was a span of 10 bases. Germline lookup yields CDR1 SEHNR and CDR2 FQNEAQ (reference sequence). The CDR3 loop spans 12 amino acids. CDR3 amino acids: CATITANTEAFF. In DNA, the CDR3 is TGTGCCACCATAACAGCGAACACTGAAGCTTTCTTT.